Below, one TCR beta chain is given with its context. Here immunoSEQ multiplex PCR was the method, and the copy in TCRdb shows in-frame clones only, minus some. The repertoire holds around 420,000 clones, with 70% to 90% as singletons. Residents of under 25 US areas, aged 18 to 89 years, made up the participants. Deletions cut 10 bases from V and 10 bases from J, with 20 bases between. CDR1 is MNHEY, CDR2 SVGAGI, per germline. The CDR3 is made up of 14 amino acids. This sample stems from a study of blood T cell repertoires in COVID-19. This chain uses TRBV6-5 with TRBJ1-6, with D maybe TRBD1 (6 bases). The sequencing input was PBMCs or T cells enriched from blood (not recorded which). This clonotype was obtained from a woman aged 40-49 years with acute COVID-19. The CDR3: CATSLQGGESPLHF. As DNA, the CDR3 is TGTGCCACCTCACTACAGGGAGGGGAATCACCCCTCCACTTT.